This TCR beta chain was identified in a study of blood T cell repertoires in COVID-19. In the study overall: Whether acute or convalescent, the COVID-19 samples came from the United States, Italy and Spain. PBMCs, B-cell-depleted T cells, or T cells provided the cDNA or gDNA that made up the material.

Recruited during active infection, patients (from Seattle) were subsequently followed longitudinally. In the source study's methods: Amplification of reference gene primers provided the estimated nucleated cell counts. TCRdb keeps only in-frame clones here, not all; method: immunoSEQ multiplex PCR. That table furnishes V, J and clone size, whereas the DNA furnished D and trimming. The profile shows about 420,000 clones, about 90% of them singletons. The CDR3 contains 15 residues. Trimming took 7 bases from V and 4 from J, leaving 17 bases between them. Germline lookup yields CDR1 LNHDA and CDR2 SQIVND (reference sequence).

The sequence was collected from a man between 18 and 29 years old with COVID-19, enrolled during active disease. Material: peripheral blood. V gene TRBV19 combines with J gene TRBJ1-5; D is unclear. The CDR3 region has the DNA TGTGCCAGTACCCCACAACACAGTTCAAATCAGCCCCAGCATTTT. Translated, it gives CASTPQHSSNQPQHF. The variable domain in full, with the rest retrieved from reference TRBV19 and TRBJ1-5, is DGGITQSPKYLFRKEGQNVTLSCEQNLNHDAMYWYRQDPGQGLRLIYYSQIVNDFQKGDIAEGYSVSREKKESFPLTVTSAQKNPTAFYLCASTPQHSSNQPQHFGDGTRLSIL.